This TCR beta chain was identified in a study of cytomegalovirus exposure and HLA in healthy donors. Study details: From donors who were HLA-typed, an early data release held approximately 84 million unique TCRs.

Study-wide results and limits: Common viral pathogens were later found to be apparently linked to several of the most significant clusters. The authors considered a cluster of highly shared sequence variants likely to be a sequencing artifact. Later work showed greater clonal expansion in HLA-associated TCR beta chains than in equally common others.

Points on this clone: Its matching antigen is unknown.

In the PCR, 60 Vbeta and 13 Jbeta primers were used. TCRdb's table, derived via immunoSEQ multiplex PCR, lists solely in-frame clones and lacks some. In the table there are some 160,000 clones, around 77% of which are singletons. The junction had 6 bases not matched to a gene; V was cut back by 9 bases and J by 0 bases. Per germline, CDR1 ENHRY and CDR2 SYGVKD. The CDR3 covers 15 residues. This chain joins TRBV10-3 and TRBJ2-1, with 9 positions matching TRBD1. What was sequenced was PBMCs. The receptor comes from a man aged 50 to 59 in good health and CMV-seropositive. DNA for the CDR3: TGTGCCATGTCACAGGGGGCCGGCTCCTACAATGAGCAGTTCTTC. It encodes CAMSQGAGSYNEQFF.